The 12 T cell receptor beta chains below come from one sample, sequenced in a study of blood T cells in healthy people across ages. For the second PCR, which ran for roughly 6 to 12 cycles, a sample-barcoded 5' primer and a J-beta primer mix were used. TCRdb recomputed calls from the 5' RACE reads with MiXCR, one row per CDR3 protein. The data hold approximately 680,000 distinct CDR3 sequences, with approximately 30% observed a single time. The source material was blood. All receptors derive from a woman of 80 years or more in good health.

This clonotype was seen more than once but under ten times. V is TRBV30 and J is TRBJ1-1; tentative D call: TRBD1 (6 bases). The length of the CDR3 is 15 residues. Germline CDR1 and CDR2: GTSNPN and SVGIG (reference sequence). Trimming stripped 3 bases from V and 4 bases from J, with 18 bases between. CDR3 region: CAWREVWGRATEAFF. The CDR3 DNA reads as TGTGCCTGGAGGGAGGTGTGGGGGCGGGCCACTGAAGCTTTCTTT.

This clonotype was recorded many times. This chain's CDR3 is CASRVTSAIGDTQYF. DNA for the CDR3: TGCGCCAGCAGGGTGACTAGCGCTATAGGAGATACGCAGTATTTT. The V gene is TRBV5-1, the J gene TRBJ2-3, with 8 bases that match TRBD2. Germline V gene lookup returns CDR1 SGHRS and CDR2 YFSETQ. The CDR3 is 15 amino acids. Unmatched junction bases numbered 10, after V lost 5 bases and J lost 5 bases.

This clonotype appeared many times. V is TRBV5-1 and J is TRBJ2-5, with unresolved D. The V and J ends lost 4 bases and 1 base respectively, with 17 bases between them. Germline lookup yields CDR1 SGHRS and CDR2 YFSETQ. This CDR3 contains 16 residues. This CDR3 reads CASSRTIWSPQETQYF. The CDR3 DNA follows: TGCGCCAGCAGCCGGACGATATGGTCTCCCCAAGAGACCCAGTACTTC.

Many counts were recorded for this clonotype. The CDR3 coding sequence is TGCGCCAGCAGTGAGGACAGAGACAATGAGCAGTTCTTC. Translated: CASSEDRDNEQFF. This chain connects TRBV5-1 to TRBJ2-1; the D gene is possibly TRBD1 (6 bases). There are 13 residues in the CDR3. In germline, CDR1 is SGHRS, CDR2 YFSETQ. With 5 bases removed from V and 5 bases from J, the gap between germline ends came to 11 bases.

This clonotype occurred many times. The chain is built from TRBV7-9 and TRBJ2-5; the D is unclear. The V gene's germline CDR1 is SEHNR and CDR2 FQNEAQ (reference sequence). This CDR3 is 13 amino acids long. Trimming took 2 bases from V and 2 from J, leaving 6 bases between them. The chain's CDR3 is CASSLIRQETQYF. CDR3 sequence (DNA): TGTGCCAGCAGCTTAATCAGGCAAGAGACCCAGTACTTC. Combining the CDR3 with reference TRBV7-9 and TRBJ2-5 gives the whole variable domain DTGVSQNPRHKITKRGQNVTFRCDPISEHNRLYWYRQTLGQGPEFLTYFQNEAQLEKSRLLSDRFSAERPKGSFSTLEIQRTEQGDSAMYLCASSLIRQETQYFGPGTRLLVL.

This clonotype occurred a few times. This sequence joins TRBV12-3 or TRBV12-4 and TRBJ2-7; TRBD1 aligns across 8 bases. The CDR3 loop spans 14 amino acids. After removal of 4 bases from V and 5 bases from J, the junction contained 7 bases not matched to a gene. The DNA for the CDR3 is TGTGCCAGCAGTTGGACAGGGACAGGCCACGAGCAGTACTTC. Translated: CASSWTGTGHEQYF.

This clonotype was recorded at least ten times. The genes are TRBV6-2 or TRBV6-3 and TRBJ1-2, with unresolved D. The CDR3 contains 13 residues. V was clipped by 6 bases and J by 2 bases, with 10 bases between them. CDR1 is MNHEY, CDR2 SVGEGT, per germline. The CDR3 protein is CASRIDGNYGYTF. The CDR3 DNA is TGTGCCAGCAGAATCGACGGGAACTATGGCTACACCTTC.

This clonotype turned up a few times. V gene TRBV20-1 combines with J gene TRBJ2-7; 10 nucleotides line up with TRBD1. Germline V CDR1 and CDR2: DFQATT, SNEGSKA (reference sequence). With 6 bases clipped from V and 3 bases from J, the junction kept 5 bases outside the gene matches. The CDR3 length is 13 residues. CDR3 sequence reads: CSARQGAIYEQYF. CDR3 in DNA: TGCAGTGCGAGACAGGGGGCGATCTACGAGCAGTACTTC.

On this clonotype: A junction boundary mismatches the germline segment, possibly from a read error. This chain joins TRBV7-3 and TRBJ2-1, with D possibly called TRBD1 or TRBD2 (5 bases each). CDR3 length: 15 residues. Germline V gene sequence: CDR1 SGHTA, CDR2 FQGTGA. CDR3 coding DNA: TGTGCCAGCAGCCGGGACGGCAGCTCCTACAATGAGCAGTGCTTC. Translation gives CASSRDGSSYNEQCF.

Remarks on this clonotype: This may stem from a read error, because a much larger clone lies one nucleotide away. The genes are TRBV20-1 and TRBJ2-7; the D gene is possibly TRBD1 (6 bases). The J call may be in error: the DNA end matches TRBJ2-5 better. Germline CDR1 is DFQATT and CDR2 is SNEGSKA (reference sequence). CDR3 size: 13 residues. The CDR3 sequence is CSARPDSRETQYF. Written as DNA, the CDR3 is TGCAGTGCTAGACCGGACAGCCGAGAGACCCAGTACTTC.

Details on this clonotype: A much bigger clone sits one base away, suggesting this may be a read error. This rearrangement joins TRBV25-1 to TRBJ1-1, with D possibly matching TRBD1 (6 bases). The CDR3 contains 11 residues. Looked up from germline, CDR1 is MGHDK and CDR2 is SYGVNS. The CDR3 sequence: CACSRGTEAFF. In DNA form, the CDR3 reads TGTGCCTGCAGCAGGGGCACTGAAGCTTTCTTT.

Many counts were recorded for this clonotype. This chain links TRBV6-6 with TRBJ2-5; 7 nucleotides align to TRBD2. Germline-derived CDR1 and CDR2 are MNHNY and SVGAGI (reference sequence). Losses at the gene ends were 4 bases for V and 1 base for J; bases not matched to a gene: 9. The CDR3 totals 16 residues. The CDR3 DNA is TGTGCCAGCAGTTGGGGAGCGGGGATCCTCCAAGAGACCCAGTACTTC. This encodes CASSWGAGILQETQYF.